These T cell receptor beta chains were read from a single sample in a study of cytomegalovirus exposure and HLA in healthy donors. Data came from immunoSEQ multiplex PCR; TCRdb stores just in-frame clones and leaves some out. Here the sample spans about 150,000 clones, about 85% being singletons. The sequencing input was PBMCs. These receptors originate from a human donor in good health. Each CDR3 is given with its conserved first and last residue. A D gene is named only where the DNA matches it firmly. The size of a clone is reported for some rows only, either as once, few or many, or as a class for expanded clones.

abundance | j_gene | d_gene | v_gene | CDR3aa | CDR3nt
. | TRBJ2-7 | . | TRBV7-6 | CASSQNPGQPYEQYF | TGTGCCAGCAGCCAAAATCCCGGACAGCCCTACGAGCAGTACTTC
. | TRBJ1-4 | . | TRBV7-9 | CASRGWWDEKLFF | TGTGCCAGCCGAGGGTGGTGGGATGAAAAACTGTTTTTT
once | TRBJ1-4 | TRBD1 | TRBV7-8 | CASSLGQGQGAEKLFF | TGTGCCAGCAGCTTAGGGCAGGGACAGGGGGCTGAAAAACTGTTTTTT
. | TRBJ2-3 | TRBD2 | TRBV5-1 | CASSLGTADHTTSGPRGAQYF | TGCGCCAGCAGCTTGGGGACCGCAGACCACACGACTAGCGGGCCTAGAGGAGCGCAGTATTTT
few | TRBJ1-1 | . | TRBV4-3 | CASSQVLAVNTEAFF | TGCGCCAGCAGCCAAGTCCTAGCAGTAAACACTGAAGCTTTCTTT
few | TRBJ1-5 | . | TRBV28 | CASSLLTEEGQPQHF | TGTGCCAGCAGTTTACTGACGGAAGAGGGTCAGCCCCAGCATTTT
. | TRBJ2-7 | . | TRBV4-1 | CASSHPEGAYEQYF | TGCGCCAGCAGCCACCCGGAGGGGGCTTACGAGCAGTACTTC
. | TRBJ2-7 | . | TRBV27 | CASSRREPYEQYF | TGTGCCAGCAGTAGGAGGGAACCCTACGAGCAGTACTTC
once | TRBJ2-2 | TRBD2 | TRBV18 | CASSSVAGSTGELFF | TGTGCCAGCTCATCCGTAGCGGGATCCACCGGGGAGCTGTTTTTT
. | TRBJ1-2 | . | TRBV7-2 | CASSLEQAPREDGYTF | TGTGCCAGCAGCTTAGAACAAGCCCCCCGGGAAGATGGCTACACCTTC
. | TRBJ2-3 | TRBD2 | TRBV27 | CASSFGLAGTDTQYF | TGTGCCAGCAGTTTCGGGCTAGCGGGAACAGATACGCAGTATTTT
once | TRBJ2-6 | . | TRBV7-9 | CASSLRESGANVLTF | TGTGCCAGCAGCTTGAGGGAGTCTGGGGCCAACGTCCTGACTTTC
once | TRBJ2-7 | . | TRBV15 | CATSRAGRGYEQYF | TGTGCCACCAGCAGAGCCGGGAGAGGTTACGAGCAGTACTTC
. | TRBJ2-2 | TRBD1 | TRBV4-1 | CASSPGQGATGELFF | TGCGCCAGCAGCCCTGGACAGGGGGCAACCGGGGAGCTGTTTTTT
. | TRBJ1-1 | . | TRBV4-1 | CASSQDPRGRDTEAFF | TGCGCCAGCAGCCAAGACCCCCGGGGTAGAGACACTGAAGCTTTCTTT
. | TRBJ2-7 | TRBD1 | TRBV7-8 | CASSLVGETGGQTYEQYF | TGTGCCAGCAGCTTAGTGGGTGAGACAGGGGGACAAACCTACGAGCAGTACTTC
once | TRBJ2-1 | TRBD2 | TRBV4-1 | CASSQESGVIVEQFF | TGCGCCAGCAGCCAAGAAAGCGGGGTAATCGTTGAGCAGTTCTTC
. | TRBJ1-1 | TRBD1 | TRBV30 | CAWSTGTGYVEAFF | TGTGCCTGGAGTACCGGGACAGGGTACGTTGAAGCTTTCTTT
. | TRBJ1-3 | . | TRBV7-9 | CASSPTHTRQNSGNTIYF | TGTGCCAGCAGCCCCACCCATACCCGTCAGAACTCTGGAAACACCATATATTTT
. | TRBJ1-1 | . | TRBV9 | CASSVVNAMNTEAFF | TGTGCCAGCAGCGTCGTGAACGCTATGAACACTGAAGCTTTCTTT